The 25 T cell receptor beta chains given below trace back to one sample, sequenced in a study of graft-versus-host responses after intestinal transplantation. The authors processed graft tissue to release intraepithelial and lamina propria lymphocytes. Assay used: immunoSEQ multiplex PCR; TCRdb lists only in-frame clones, some missing. The sample carries 4,000 or so clones, around 85% recorded once. Sequenced here: ileum tissue, sampled 650 to 690 days after intestinal transplant. Receptors originate from a human patient who received an intestinal transplant, so some T cells may come from the graft donor.

This sequence joins TRBV27 and TRBJ2-7; 7 nucleotides align to TRBD1. Germline trimming cut 5 bases from V and 2 bases from J; bases unmatched to any gene: 9. The CDR3 has 15 residues. In germline, CDR1 is MNHEY, CDR2 SMNVEV (reference sequence). The CDR3 protein is CASSIQRDSTYEQYF. The CDR3, as DNA: TGTGCCAGCAGTATACAAAGGGACAGTACCTACGAGCAGTACTTC.

The CDR3 sequence is CASSGVGLGGNQPQHF. DNA of the CDR3: TGTGCCAGCAGTGGAGTGGGGCTTGGAGGCAATCAGCCCCAGCATTTT. The gene calls are TRBV2 and TRBJ1-5; a weak D match, TRBD1 (5 bases). V dropped 4 bases and J dropped 2 bases, with 15 bases sitting between them. The germline V gene has CDR1 SNHLY and CDR2 FYNNEI. The CDR3 loop spans 16 amino acids.

The chain has TRBV5-1 and TRBJ2-6; D gene uncertain. CDR3 size: 16 residues. V was cut by 0 bases and J by 0 bases, with 7 bases left in between. Germline V gene lookup returns CDR1 SGHRS and CDR2 YFSETQ. The CDR3 DNA is TGCGCCAGCAGCTTGGCCAGGAGCTCTGGGGCCAACGTCCTGACTTTC. The encoded protein is CASSLARSSGANVLTF.

The rearrangement joins TRBV4-1 to TRBJ2-5, with 8 bases aligning to TRBD2. V dropped 0 bases and J dropped 4; count of bases not matched to a gene: 10. The CDR3 has 17 residues. Germline V gene sequence: CDR1 MGHRA, CDR2 YSYEKL. CDR3 protein: CASSQDHGGASGETQYF. CDR3 in DNA: TGCGCCAGCAGCCAAGATCACGGGGGGGCCTCGGGAGAGACCCAGTACTTC.

To note about this clone: At the DNA level, this CDR3 is encoded by other sequences in the same sample as well. The CDR3 DNA reads TGCGCCAGTAGCATGCGAGAATTATCAGGCGAGCAGTACTTC. Translated, it gives CASSMRELSGEQYF. V and J are TRBV5-1 and TRBJ2-7, with no clear D. Germline V CDR1 and CDR2: SGHRS, YFSETQ. Deletions cut 8 bases from V and 6 bases from J, with 21 bases between. The CDR3 length is 14 residues.

The V call is TRBV29-1, the J call TRBJ2-7, with TRBD1 matching over 7 bases. CDR1 and CDR2 (germline): SQVTM, ANQGSEA. The CDR3 length is 11 residues. Trimming at V came to 7 bases and at J to 7 bases, leaving 7 bases not matched to a gene. In DNA, the CDR3 is TGCAGCGGAGGGGCAGGGGGAGAGCAGTACTTC. Translating it yields CSGGAGGEQYF.

This chain connects TRBV19 to TRBJ1-5; D uncertain. The CDR3 spans 13 residues. The V gene lost 2 bases and the J gene lost 2 bases, with 4 bases spanning the gap. Germline V gene data show CDR1 as LNHDA and CDR2 as SQIVND (reference sequence). The DNA of the CDR3 is TGTGCCAGTAGTATAAGGGGCAATCAGCCCCAGCATTTT. Translated: CASSIRGNQPQHF. Looking up the rest from reference TRBV19 and TRBJ1-5 gives the full variable domain: DGGITQSPKYLFRKEGQNVTLSCEQNLNHDAMYWYRQDPGQGLRLIYYSQIVNDFQKGDIAEGYSVSREKKESFPLTVTSAQKNPTAFYLCASSIRGNQPQHFGDGTRLSIL.

The rearrangement uses TRBV6-1 and TRBJ2-4; 10 bases fit TRBD1. Unmatched junction bases numbered 6, after V lost 4 bases and J lost 0 bases. This CDR3 is built from 17 residues. CDR1 is MNHNS, CDR2 SASEGT, per germline. The CDR3 region has the DNA TGTGCCAGCAGTGCTTCCGGGACAGGGGTAGCCAAAAACATTCAGTACTTC. This translates into CASSASGTGVAKNIQYF.

This clone was found a few times. The chain carries TRBV19 and TRBJ1-3; 8 nucleotides match TRBD1. V was clipped by 9 bases and J by 0 bases; unmatched bases: 7. The CDR3 spans 15 residues. Germline V CDR1 and CDR2: LNHDA, SQIVND (reference sequence). The DNA for the CDR3 is TGTGCCAGCCGACAGGGGCTAATCTCTGGAAACACCATATATTTT. Translating it yields CASRQGLISGNTIYF.

This clone was seen only once. The chain is built from TRBV7-2 and TRBJ1-6, with a weak D call TRBD1 (5 bases). V lost 0 bases and J lost 6, with 12 bases in between. The germline gives CDR1 SGHTA, CDR2 FQGNSA. The CDR3 consists of 16 residues. CDR3 sequence reads: CASSLASWGPNSPLHF. The CDR3 DNA reads TGTGCCAGCAGCTTAGCATCCTGGGGCCCTAATTCACCCCTCCACTTT.

On this clone: Other nucleotide sequences from this sample produce the same CDR3. CDR3 in amino acids: CASSAKTGYSTDTQYF. CDR3 coding DNA: TGTGCCAGCAGCGCCAAGACAGGATATAGCACAGATACGCAGTATTTT. V usage is TRBV9 and J usage is TRBJ2-3; D is perhaps TRBD1 (6 bases). The CDR3 loop spans 16 amino acids. CDR1 is SGDLS and CDR2 is YYNGEE in the germline V gene. The V gene lost 3 bases and the J gene lost 0 bases, with 14 bases spanning the gap.

The J gene is TRBJ1-5, the V gene TRBV19, with 8 bases that match TRBD1. The CDR3 sequence is 16 residues long. The V and J ends lost 4 bases and 2 bases, in that order; junction bases with no gene match: 7. The germline V gene has CDR1 LNHDA and CDR2 SQIVND (reference sequence). The CDR3 protein is CASSTSQGQGNQPQHF. The DNA for the CDR3 is TGTGCCAGTAGTACCTCACAGGGACAGGGCAATCAGCCCCAGCATTTT.

This chain connects TRBV13 to TRBJ1-1; 11 bases are a match to TRBD1. CDR1 and CDR2 (germline): PRHDT, FYEKMQ (reference sequence). The CDR3 totals 14 residues. The V segment lost 5 bases and the J segment 5 bases; nucleotides outside the gene matches: 4. CDR3 residues: CASSPGDRGTEAFF. In nucleotides, the CDR3 is TGTGCCAGCAGCCCTGGGGACAGGGGGACTGAAGCTTTCTTT.

The genes are TRBV5-6 and TRBJ1-3; D remains unclear. The V gene lost 3 bases and the J gene lost 2 bases, with 9 bases spanning the gap. Germline assignment: CDR1 SGHDT and CDR2 YYEEEE. This CDR3 contains 14 residues. The CDR3 protein is CASSSIKAGNTIYF. CDR3 nucleotides: TGTGCCAGCAGCTCGATTAAGGCTGGAAACACCATATATTTT.

This chain links TRBV7-2 with TRBJ2-5; 7 nucleotides line up with TRBD2. Trimming cost V 0 bases and J 1 base; bases outside gene matches: 5. There are 16 residues in the CDR3. In germline, CDR1 is SGHTA, CDR2 FQGNSA. The CDR3 DNA reads TGTGCCAGCAGCTTAGCCTTTAGCGGGTCCCAAGAGACCCAGTACTTC. It yields the protein CASSLAFSGSQETQYF.

The CDR3 sequence: CASSEQGNSANEKLFF. The CDR3 nucleotides read TGTGCCAGTAGTGAACAGGGAAATTCAGCTAATGAAAAACTGTTTTTT. The V call is TRBV19, the J call TRBJ1-4; D possibly corresponds to TRBD1 (6 bases). This CDR3 comprises 16 residues. The V and J ends lost 5 bases and 3 bases respectively, with 16 bases between them. Germline CDR1 reads LNHDA; CDR2 reads SQIVND (reference sequence).

The gene calls are TRBV6-1 and TRBJ1-6; D may be TRBD1 (5 bases). Germline-derived CDR1 and CDR2 are MNHNS and SASEGT. V dropped 8 bases and J dropped 4 bases, with 12 bases sitting between them. This CDR3 contains 14 residues. CDR3 in amino acids: CASDPGTYNSPLHF. In DNA form, the CDR3 reads TGTGCCAGCGACCCCGGGACTTATAATTCACCCCTCCACTTT.

V usage is TRBV2 and J usage is TRBJ2-5; D is possibly TRBD2 (5 bases). The CDR3 has 14 residues. Trimming removed 8 bases at V and 4 bases at J, with 17 bases between. The germline V gene has CDR1 SNHLY and CDR2 FYNNEI. The CDR3 coding sequence is TGTGCCAGCCGGGAAGAGTCCGCGGGAGAGACCCAGTACTTC. Translation: CASREESAGETQYF.

The V call is TRBV7-8, the J call TRBJ2-5; D possibly corresponds to TRBD2 (5 bases). The J call is doubtful: the DNA matches TRBJ2-7 better. The CDR3 is 13 residues long. CDR1 and CDR2 from the germline V gene are SGHVS and FQNEAQ. The CDR3 sequence is CASSRVGDYEQYF. The CDR3 DNA sequence: TGTGCCAGCAGCCGTGTCGGGGACTACGAGCAGTACTTC.

The chain is built from TRBV21-1 and TRBJ1-1. TRBV21-1 is a listed pseudogene. The length of the CDR3 is 14 residues. This chain's CDR3 is CASPYHGSEDEAFF. The DNA of the CDR3 is TGTGCCAGCCCCTATCATGGCTCTGAGGATGAAGCTTTCTTT.

The chain couples TRBV6-5 to TRBJ2-7, with unresolved D. The germline gives CDR1 MNHEY, CDR2 SVGAGI. The CDR3 extends over 11 amino acids. V lost 5 bases to trimming and J lost 6 bases, with 8 bases between them. The CDR3 region is CASSTLGEQYF. Here the CDR3 DNA reads TGTGCCAGCAGTACCTTGGGCGAGCAGTACTTC.

The chain combines TRBV29-1 with TRBJ2-5; 7 bases align to TRBD1. This CDR3 contains 14 residues. The trim removed 6 bases at V and 5 bases at J, leaving 12 bases unmatched. Germline CDR1 SQVTM, CDR2 ANQGSEA. The CDR3 DNA follows: TGCAGCGTCAAAGACAGGGTAAAGATGGAGACCCAGTACTTC. As protein: CSVKDRVKMETQYF.

The V call is TRBV5-1, the J call TRBJ2-5; a possible D gene is TRBD2 (5 bases). This CDR3 spans 14 amino acids. Trimming left V 0 bases short and J 5 bases short, with 11 bases between. Germline CDR1 is SGHRS and CDR2 is YFSETQ. The chain's CDR3 is CASSLAGYPETQYF. CDR3 DNA: TGCGCCAGCAGCTTGGCGGGGTATCCGGAGACCCAGTACTTC.

This chain uses TRBV30 with TRBJ2-7; 9 bases align to TRBD1. CDR3 length equals 14 residues. V shed 3 bases, J shed 1 base, and the junction held 4 bases outside the gene matches. Germline CDR1 reads GTSNPN; CDR2 reads SVGIG (reference sequence). The CDR3 reads CAWRETGGSYEQYF. The CDR3 bases are TGTGCCTGGAGGGAGACAGGGGGGTCCTACGAGCAGTACTTC.

The gene calls are TRBV7-9 and TRBJ2-4; 7 nucleotides match TRBD1. V gave up 1 base and J gave up 2 bases; unmatched junction bases: 2. This CDR3 is 15 amino acids long. Germline CDR1 reads SEHNR; CDR2 reads FQNEAQ (reference sequence). The CDR3 DNA follows: TGTGCCAGCAGCTTAGGGGACAGCACCAAAAACATTCAGTACTTC. Amino acids: CASSLGDSTKNIQYF. Full variable domain (outside the CDR3, taken from reference TRBV7-9 and TRBJ2-4): DTGVSQNPRHKITKRGQNVTFRCDPISEHNRLYWYRQTLGQGPEFLTYFQNEAQLEKSRLLSDRFSAERPKGSFSTLEIQRTEQGDSAMYLCASSLGDSTKNIQYFGAGTRLSVL.